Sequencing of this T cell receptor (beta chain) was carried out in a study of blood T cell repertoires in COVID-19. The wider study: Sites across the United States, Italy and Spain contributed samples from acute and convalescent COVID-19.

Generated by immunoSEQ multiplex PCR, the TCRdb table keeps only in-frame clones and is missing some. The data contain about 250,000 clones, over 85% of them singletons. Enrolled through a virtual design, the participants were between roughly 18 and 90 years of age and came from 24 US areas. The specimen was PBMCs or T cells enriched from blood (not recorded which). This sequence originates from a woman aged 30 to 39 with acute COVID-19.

CDR3 sequence reads: CASSRQVRDSPLHF. In DNA form, the CDR3 reads TGTGCCAGCAGTCGACAGGTTAGGGATTCACCCCTCCACTTT. The V call is TRBV6-5, the J call TRBJ1-6, with a weak D call TRBD1 (6 bases). This CDR3 is built from 14 residues. CDR1 MNHEY and CDR2 SVGAGI come from the germline V gene. Deletions cut 5 bases from V and 8 bases from J, with 13 bases between.